This T cell receptor beta chain comes out of a study of blood T cells in healthy people across ages. With 6 bases clipped from V and 4 bases from J, the junction kept 8 bases outside the gene matches. The germline gives CDR1 MDHEN, CDR2 SYDVKM. The CDR3 has 15 amino acids. Together with a sample-barcoded 5' primer, a J-beta primer mix was included in a second PCR lasting roughly 6 to 12 cycles. Every cDNA molecule carried a tag from a template-switch adaptor bearing 12 random nucleotides. TCRdb used MiXCR to reprocess the 5' RACE reads, holding one entry per CDR3 protein. The top ten hold 7.9% of the sample, which has around 1.5 million distinct CDR3 sequences, 42% seen once. Remarks on this clonotype: Its target is not known.

Study findings and constraints: Naive T cell percentage showed a strong correlation with the diversity of TCR beta.

The chain recombines TRBV28 with TRBJ1-2, with 10 bases aligning to TRBD1. The sequenced sample was blood. This clonotype originated in a woman under 30 in good health. CDR3 loop: CASSLTGGVGYGYTF. The CDR3 DNA is TGTGCCAGCAGCCTGACAGGGGGCGTAGGCTATGGCTACACCTTC.